The 28 T cell receptor beta chains given below trace back to one sample, sequenced in a study of PD-1 blockade in mismatch repair-deficient tumors (dated by TCRdb to about 2017). Library preparation used the immunoSEQ multiplex PCR assay. This is the immuneACCESS table as TCRdb keeps it, with only in-frame sequences that have V and J called. A part of the clones is gone; compared with another copy, unresolved V genes explain less than half, and the rest is unexplained. This sample is represented by tens of thousands of clones; approximately 85% of them were singletons. Around 4.2% of the sample is taken by the ten largest. The sequenced sample was peripheral blood, obtained about 76 weeks after starting pembrolizumab. The receptors shown here come from an adult with mismatch repair-deficient cancer.

The rearrangement uses TRBV4-2 and TRBJ2-7, with D possibly matching TRBD1 (5 bases). The V end was cut by 0 bases, the J end by 3 bases, with 24 bases between. Germline CDR1 and CDR2: LGHNA and YNFKEQ. CDR3 size: 19 residues. Written as DNA, the CDR3 is TGTGCCAGCAGCCAAGAAGGCCCCTTAGGGGTGTCGGCCTACTACGAGCAGTACTTC. Amino acid sequence: CASSQEGPLGVSAYYEQYF.

V gene TRBV13 combines with J gene TRBJ2-1; D perhaps matches TRBD2 (5 bases). This CDR3 has 13 amino acids. V was clipped by 7 bases and J by 8 bases, with 15 bases between them. Germline V gene lookup returns CDR1 PRHDT and CDR2 FYEKMQ (reference sequence). The CDR3, as DNA: TGTGCCAGCACCCAGAGGGCGAGGGATGAGCAGTTCTTC. It is translated as CASTQRARDEQFF.

J is TRBJ2-7 and V is TRBV6-5; TRBD2 might be the D (5 bases). CDR3 length equals 15 residues. Germline V gene data show CDR1 as MNHEY and CDR2 as SVGAGI. Trimming took 6 bases from V and 6 from J, leaving 21 bases between them. CDR3 DNA sequence: TGTGCCAGCAGGCAGGACGGAACTACGGCGGGCGAGCAGTACTTC. Residues: CASRQDGTTAGEQYF.

The rearrangement links TRBV11-2 to TRBJ1-2; possibly TRBD1 for D (5 bases). V was cut by 5 bases and J by 4 bases, with 14 bases left in between. The CDR3 length is 14 residues. Germline CDR1 reads SGHAT; CDR2 reads FQNNGV. CDR3 amino acids: CASSPRGFPYGYTF. DNA for the CDR3: TGTGCCAGCAGCCCAAGGGGTTTTCCCTATGGCTACACCTTC. The whole variable domain, remainder taken from reference TRBV11-2 and TRBJ1-2, is EAGVAQSPRYKIIEKRQSVAFWCNPISGHATLYWYQQILGQGPKLLIQFQNNGVVDDSQLPKDRFSAERLKGVDSTLKIQPAKLEDSAVYLCASSPRGFPYGYTFGSGTRLTVV.

This clone occurred once. The CDR3 nucleotides read TGTGCCAGCAGCTCCCCAATACAGGGGAAGTTGGAGACCCAGTACTTC. Translation gives CASSSPIQGKLETQYF. The rearrangement joins TRBV5-6 to TRBJ2-5, with TRBD1 matching over 7 bases. The length of the CDR3 is 16 residues. The J segment lost 5 bases and the V segment lost 3 bases, leaving 13 bases of the junction unmatched. Germline values: CDR1 SGHDT, CDR2 YYEEEE.

The chain carries TRBV19 and TRBJ1-5; D is ambiguous. There are 16 residues in the CDR3. Per the germline V gene, CDR1 is LNHDA and CDR2 is SQIVND (reference sequence). V lost 0 bases, J lost 2 bases, and 11 bases lay in between. The CDR3 DNA is TGTGCCAGTAGTATAGAAGGGTTTTTAGGCAATCAGCCCCAGCATTTT. Translated, it gives CASSIEGFLGNQPQHF. Variable domain in full (rest from reference TRBV19 and TRBJ1-5): DGGITQSPKYLFRKEGQNVTLSCEQNLNHDAMYWYRQDPGQGLRLIYYSQIVNDFQKGDIAEGYSVSREKKESFPLTVTSAQKNPTAFYLCASSIEGFLGNQPQHFGDGTRLSIL.

The V call is TRBV6-1, the J call TRBJ2-3; D call uncertain. Germline CDR1 reads MNHNS; CDR2 reads SASEGT. This CDR3 is 13 amino acids long. V lost 5 bases and J lost 5, with 11 bases in between. CDR3 bases: TGTGCCAGCAGTCCCACCCGCCGAGATACGCAGTATTTT. It is translated as CASSPTRRDTQYF.

V and J are TRBV15 and TRBJ2-1; D gene uncertain. This CDR3 has 16 amino acids. Germline V CDR1 and CDR2: LNHNV, YYDKDF (reference sequence). Trimming took 4 bases from V and 0 from J, leaving 13 bases between them. The CDR3 sequence is CATSNYTTSSYNEQFF. In DNA form, the CDR3 reads TGTGCCACCAGCAATTACACCACAAGCTCCTACAATGAGCAGTTCTTC.

The rearrangement links TRBV18 to TRBJ2-2; weak D call: TRBD2 (6 bases). V was pared by 1 base and J by 5 bases, with 17 bases between. The CDR3 spans 17 residues. Germline lookup yields CDR1 KGHSH and CDR2 LQKENI. The CDR3 nucleotides read TGTGCCAGCTCACCACACATGGACGGGGGTGAGACCGGGGAGCTGTTTTTT. The encoded protein is CASSPHMDGGETGELFF.

This clone has a single count. The chain recombines TRBV28 with TRBJ1-2; TRBD1 aligns across 9 bases. The CDR3 runs 14 residues. CDR1 and CDR2 (germline): MDHEN, SYDVKM. Germline trimming cut 3 bases from V and 8 bases from J; bases unmatched to any gene: 7. The CDR3 reads CASSFGTGFMGYTF. CDR3 nucleotide sequence: TGTGCCAGCAGTTTCGGGACAGGGTTTATGGGCTACACCTTC.

The chain carries TRBV7-2 and TRBJ2-1; 7 nucleotides agree with TRBD1. This CDR3 is built from 15 residues. Losses at the gene ends were 5 bases for V and 9 bases for J; bases not matched to a gene: 13. Germline assignment: CDR1 SGHTA and CDR2 FQGNSA. This chain's CDR3 is CASSTTGMSSGEQFF. DNA of the CDR3: TGTGCCAGCAGCACGACAGGGATGAGTTCTGGTGAGCAGTTCTTC.

This chain connects TRBV6-6 to TRBJ1-5; D unclear. The CDR3 extends over 13 amino acids. The V end lost 7 bases, the J end lost 2 bases, and 9 bases lay between the germline ends. In germline, CDR1 is MNHNY, CDR2 SVGAGI (reference sequence). CDR3 coding DNA: TGTGCCAGCACCATAAATCGCAATCAGCCCCAGCATTTT. Its protein is CASTINRNQPQHF.

The chain is built from TRBV5-1 and TRBJ1-3, with D possibly matching TRBD1 (6 bases). V lost 4 bases and J 0 bases, leaving 11 bases between the germline ends. CDR3 size: 15 residues. The germline V gene encodes CDR1 SGHRS and CDR2 YFSETQ. CDR3 in amino acids: CASSAGQHSGNTIYF. CDR3 nucleotide sequence: TGCGCCAGCAGCGCCGGACAGCACTCTGGAAACACCATATATTTT.

This clone was detected only once. The rearrangement uses TRBV11-2 and TRBJ1-4, with TRBD1 as a possible D gene (6 bases). The CDR3 contains 15 residues. V lost 0 bases to trimming and J lost 7 bases, with 12 bases between them. Germline CDR1 SGHAT, CDR2 FQNNGV. Here the CDR3 DNA reads TGTGCCAGCAGCTTAGATCTGAGGACAGCTGAAAAACTGTTTTTT. Amino acids: CASSLDLRTAEKLFF. Combining the CDR3 with reference TRBV11-2 and TRBJ1-4 gives the whole variable domain EAGVAQSPRYKIIEKRQSVAFWCNPISGHATLYWYQQILGQGPKLLIQFQNNGVVDDSQLPKDRFSAERLKGVDSTLKIQPAKLEDSAVYLCASSLDLRTAEKLFFGSGTQLSVL.

The chain is built from TRBV7-2 and TRBJ2-3, with D possibly TRBD2 on 5 matching bases. The CDR3 length is 13 residues. Trimming cost V 2 bases and J 6 bases, with 9 bases left between them. Germline CDR1 is SGHTA and CDR2 is FQGNSA. The CDR3 nucleotides read TGTGCCAGCAGCTTAACTAGTTGGGATACGCAGTATTTT. This gives the protein CASSLTSWDTQYF.

This chain joins TRBV30 and TRBJ1-1; D not certain. V gave up 0 bases and J gave up 1 base, with 6 bases separating them. The CDR3 has 13 amino acids. CDR1 GTSNPN and CDR2 SVGIG come from the germline V gene (reference sequence). CDR3 residues: CAWSVYKNTEAFF. In nucleotides, the CDR3 is TGTGCCTGGAGTGTTTACAAGAACACTGAAGCTTTCTTT.

The gene calls are TRBV27 and TRBJ2-5, with a possible D match to TRBD1 (5 bases). V lost 6 bases and J 8 bases, leaving 16 bases between the germline ends. This CDR3 is 13 amino acids long. Germline V gene sequence: CDR1 MNHEY, CDR2 SMNVEV (reference sequence). The CDR3 region is CASSRYTGNTQYF. DNA of the CDR3: TGTGCCAGCAGCCGATATACAGGAAATACCCAGTACTTC.

Comments on this clone: Other DNA sequences in the same sample also yield this CDR3. Here the CDR3 DNA reads TGTGCCAGCAGTCCGGGCGACTACGAGCAGTACTTC. Its translation is CASSPGDYEQYF. This chain joins TRBV6-6 and TRBJ2-7; D unclear. Germline V lookup: CDR1 MNHNY, CDR2 SVGAGI (reference sequence). The V gene lost 5 bases and the J gene lost 3 bases, with 8 bases spanning the gap. The CDR3 length is 12 residues.

The J gene is TRBJ2-1, the V gene TRBV4-2, with 9 bases lining up with TRBD2. The CDR3 loop spans 14 amino acids. The V gene's germline CDR1 is LGHNA and CDR2 YNFKEQ. J lost 7 bases, V lost 8 bases, and 9 bases had no gene match. The CDR3 here is CASGSPGLANEQFF. For the CDR3, the DNA is TGTGCCAGCGGCTCCCCGGGACTAGCAAATGAGCAGTTCTTC.

The chain carries TRBV15 and TRBJ1-5; no firm D call. Trimming shortened V by 0 bases and J by 4 bases, and 10 bases separated the two germline ends. Germline CDR1 LNHNV, CDR2 YYDKDF (reference sequence). The CDR3 has 15 residues. The DNA of the CDR3 is TGTGCCACCAGCAGAGATTCCCGTACAAATCAGCCCCAGCATTTT. Translated, it gives CATSRDSRTNQPQHF.

This clone appeared a single time. Here the CDR3 reads CASSFRDYGYTF. CDR3 in DNA: TGTGCCAGCAGCTTCCGGGACTATGGCTACACCTTC. This chain joins TRBV7-9 and TRBJ1-2; D unresolved. CDR3 length: 12 residues. The V gene's germline CDR1 is SEHNR and CDR2 FQNEAQ (reference sequence). V shed 3 bases and J shed 3 bases, with 5 bases lying between them.

This chain joins TRBV9 and TRBJ2-1, with 11 positions matching TRBD2. V dropped 3 bases and J dropped 4; count of bases not matched to a gene: 12. The CDR3 sequence is 18 residues long. The germline V gene encodes CDR1 SGDLS and CDR2 YYNGEE. The CDR3 bases are TGTGCCAGCAGCGACCCCATGGGACTAGCGGCTTCGTACAATGAGCAGTTCTTC. Protein product: CASSDPMGLAASYNEQFF.

The rearrangement joins TRBV5-4 to TRBJ2-3, with a possible D match to TRBD1 (6 bases). CDR1 and CDR2 (germline): SGHNT, YYREEE (reference sequence). Trimming stripped 0 bases from V and 0 bases from J, with 8 bases between. This CDR3 comprises 15 residues. CDR3 bases: TGTGCCAGCAGCTTGGCAGGGGAGAGCACAGATACGCAGTATTTT. Amino acid sequence: CASSLAGESTDTQYF. Full variable domain (remainder filled in from reference TRBV5-4 and TRBJ2-3): ETGVTQSPTHLIKTRGQQVTLRCSSQSGHNTVSWYQQALGQGPQFIFQYYREEENGRGNFPPRFSGLQFPNYSSELNVNALELDDSALYLCASSLAGESTDTQYFGPGTRLTVL.

The chain joins TRBV6-5 to TRBJ2-7; 11 bases line up with TRBD2. Losses at the gene ends were 6 bases for V and 3 bases for J; bases not matched to a gene: 4. This CDR3 contains 14 residues. Germline CDR1 MNHEY, CDR2 SVGAGI. In DNA, the CDR3 is TGTGCCAGCAGCCCGGGACTAGCGGACTACGAGCAGTACTTC. This gives the protein CASSPGLADYEQYF.

The genes are TRBV5-4 and TRBJ2-7; D not resolved. CDR1 and CDR2 from the germline V gene are SGHNT and YYREEE (reference sequence). Trimming shortened V by 0 bases and J by 3 bases, and 7 bases separated the two germline ends. There are 13 residues in the CDR3. The CDR3 reads CASSLVGSYEQYF. The DNA for the CDR3 is TGTGCCAGCAGCTTGGTTGGCAGCTACGAGCAGTACTTC.

This rearrangement joins TRBV11-3 to TRBJ2-5; either TRBD1 or TRBD2 may fit D (5 bases each). The CDR3 consists of 15 residues. V dropped 8 bases and J dropped 2 bases, with 18 bases sitting between them. Germline CDR1 reads SGHNT; CDR2 reads YENEEA. In nucleotides, the CDR3 is TGTGCCAGCTCCCTCCGGGGCGGAGGACAAGAGACCCAGTACTTC. This sequence encodes CASSLRGGGQETQYF.

This chain links TRBV6-5 with TRBJ1-1; the match to TRBD1 covers 7 bases. Germline CDR1 MNHEY, CDR2 SVGAGI. V shed 6 bases, J shed 6 bases, and the junction held 10 bases outside the gene matches. There are 14 residues in the CDR3. The CDR3 sequence is CASRPRQGGAEAFF. In nucleotides, the CDR3 is TGTGCCAGCAGGCCTAGACAGGGAGGCGCTGAAGCTTTCTTT.

The V call is TRBV30, the J call TRBJ2-4; 13 bases map to TRBD2. There are 13 residues in the CDR3. V lost 5 bases to trimming and J lost 7 bases; unmatched junction nucleotides: 2. The germline V gene has CDR1 GTSNPN and CDR2 SVGIG (reference sequence). The DNA of the CDR3 is TGTGCCTGGCGGACTAGCGGGAGTAACATTCAGTACTTC. It yields the protein CAWRTSGSNIQYF.